The 11 T cell receptor beta chains given below trace back to one sample, sequenced in a study of cytomegalovirus exposure and HLA in healthy donors. 60 Vbeta and 13 Jbeta primers were used in PCR. The method was immunoSEQ multiplex PCR; TCRdb's version includes in-frame clones alone and lacks a portion of them. The table records about 220,000 clones, more than 65% of them present only once. Sequenced: PBMCs. The source is a woman younger than 45 in good health and CMV-seronegative.

The chain combines TRBV2 with TRBJ1-2; D is unresolved. The CDR3 covers 14 residues. Trimming removed 6 bases from V and 4 bases from J, with 15 bases in between. The germline V gene encodes CDR1 SNHLY and CDR2 FYNNEI. The CDR3 coding sequence is TGTGCCAGCAGGCCCCTCGGGGAAGGCTATGGCTACACCTTC. Its protein is CASRPLGEGYGYTF.

V and J are TRBV14 and TRBJ1-6; 8 bases are shared with TRBD1. Losses at the gene ends were 1 base for V and 1 base for J; bases not matched to a gene: 6. The CDR3 covers 18 residues. Germline-derived CDR1 and CDR2 are SGHDN and FVKESK. CDR3: CASSQGTGFGSYNSPLHF. In nucleotides, the CDR3 is TGTGCCAGCAGCCAAGGGACAGGGTTCGGGTCCTATAATTCACCCCTCCACTTT.

The chain is built from TRBV10-1 and TRBJ2-3; a possible D gene is TRBD2 (5 bases). V shed 6 bases and J shed 3 bases, with 10 bases lying between them. The germline V gene encodes CDR1 WNHNN and CDR2 SYGVQD (reference sequence). The CDR3 has 13 amino acids. CDR3 sequence: CASRADQTDTQYF. DNA of the CDR3: TGCGCCAGCAGAGCGGATCAGACAGATACGCAGTATTTT.

This chain joins TRBV2 and TRBJ1-5, with D hard to call. CDR1 is SNHLY, CDR2 FYNNEI, per germline. CDR3 length equals 12 residues. V lost 2 bases to trimming and J lost 6 bases, with 5 bases between them. The CDR3 protein is CASSESGQPQHF. CDR3 in DNA: TGTGCCAGCAGTGAATCAGGTCAGCCCCAGCATTTT.

The gene calls are TRBV29-1 and TRBJ2-3, with D maybe TRBD2 (6 bases). CDR1 is SQVTM, CDR2 ANQGSEA, per germline. The CDR3 totals 15 residues. V lost 7 bases and J lost 0, with 17 bases in between. The CDR3 region is CSAPHGGFSTDTQYF. CDR3 DNA: TGCAGCGCTCCTCACGGAGGGTTTAGCACAGATACGCAGTATTTT.

This clone was picked up one time. The CDR3 spells CASSTSGNPWYEQFF. CDR3 bases: TGTGCCAGCAGCACCAGCGGGAATCCCTGGTATGAGCAGTTCTTC. The genes are TRBV5-6 and TRBJ2-1; 7 bases match TRBD2. Germline values: CDR1 SGHDT, CDR2 YYEEEE. J was trimmed by 8 bases and V by 4 bases; bases with no gene match: 12. The CDR3 is 15 residues long.

The chain is built from TRBV5-4 and TRBJ2-7, with D maybe TRBD2 (6 bases). Germline assignment: CDR1 SGHNT and CDR2 YYREEE (reference sequence). The V end was cut by 1 base, the J end by 4 bases, with 12 bases between. This CDR3 contains 14 residues. The chain's CDR3 is CASSLIGGGYEQYF. The DNA of the CDR3 is TGTGCCAGCAGCTTGATCGGGGGAGGATACGAGCAGTACTTC.

The chain combines TRBV10-2 with TRBJ1-4, with 7 bases fitting TRBD1. The CDR3 consists of 15 residues. Losses at the gene ends were 2 bases for V and 3 bases for J; bases not matched to a gene: 3. CDR1 is WSHSY and CDR2 is SAAADI in the germline V gene. CDR3 nucleotides: TGCGCCAGCAGTGAGCCAACAGGGGCTAATGAAAAACTGTTTTTT. Residues: CASSEPTGANEKLFF.

This sequence joins TRBV29-1 and TRBJ2-7; D ambiguous. Germline assignment: CDR1 SQVTM and CDR2 ANQGSEA. Trimming pared 6 bases from V and 5 bases from J, leaving 11 bases between. The length of the CDR3 is 11 residues. The CDR3: CSVGVVNEQYF. CDR3 in DNA: TGCAGCGTCGGAGTGGTGAACGAGCAGTACTTC.

The V call is TRBV6-5, the J call TRBJ1-3; D gene unclear. In germline, CDR1 is MNHEY, CDR2 SVGAGI. The CDR3 length is 14 residues. V lost 2 bases and J 0 bases, leaving 5 bases between the germline ends. DNA of the CDR3: TGTGCCAGCAGTTACGGAGACTCTGGAAACACCATATATTTT. This sequence encodes CASSYGDSGNTIYF.

Turning to this clone: The germline gene is not matched at one end of the junction; a read error may be the cause. The chain uses TRBV18 and TRBJ2-5; possible D gene TRBD1, 6 bases. CDR1 KGHSH and CDR2 LQKENI come from the germline V gene. There are 15 residues in the CDR3. The CDR3 spells CASSLETGIQEAQYF. The CDR3 DNA is TGTGCCAGCTCACTGGAGACAGGAATTCAAGAGGCCCAGTACTTC.